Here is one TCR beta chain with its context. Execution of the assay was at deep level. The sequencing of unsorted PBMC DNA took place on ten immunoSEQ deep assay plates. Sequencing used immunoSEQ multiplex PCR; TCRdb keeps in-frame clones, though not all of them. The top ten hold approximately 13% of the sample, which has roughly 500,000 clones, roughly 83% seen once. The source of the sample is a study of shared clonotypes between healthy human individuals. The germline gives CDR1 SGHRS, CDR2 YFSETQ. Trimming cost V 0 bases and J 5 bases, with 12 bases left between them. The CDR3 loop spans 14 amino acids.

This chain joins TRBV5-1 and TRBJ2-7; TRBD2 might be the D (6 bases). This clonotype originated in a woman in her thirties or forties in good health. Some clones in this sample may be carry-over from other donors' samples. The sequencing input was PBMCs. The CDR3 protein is CASSLGTIGDEQYF. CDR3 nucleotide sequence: TGCGCCAGCAGCTTGGGGACTATTGGGGACGAGCAGTACTTC.